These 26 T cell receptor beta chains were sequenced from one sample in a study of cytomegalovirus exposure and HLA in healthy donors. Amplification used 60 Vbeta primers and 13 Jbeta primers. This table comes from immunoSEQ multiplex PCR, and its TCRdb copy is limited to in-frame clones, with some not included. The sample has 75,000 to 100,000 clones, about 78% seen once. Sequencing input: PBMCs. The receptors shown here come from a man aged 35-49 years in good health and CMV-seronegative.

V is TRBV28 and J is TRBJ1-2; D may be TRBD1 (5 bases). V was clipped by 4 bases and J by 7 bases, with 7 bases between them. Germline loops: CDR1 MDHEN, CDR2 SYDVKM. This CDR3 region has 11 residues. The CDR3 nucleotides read TGTGCCAGCAGTTGGGGGGGTGGCTACACCTTC. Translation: CASSWGGGYTF.

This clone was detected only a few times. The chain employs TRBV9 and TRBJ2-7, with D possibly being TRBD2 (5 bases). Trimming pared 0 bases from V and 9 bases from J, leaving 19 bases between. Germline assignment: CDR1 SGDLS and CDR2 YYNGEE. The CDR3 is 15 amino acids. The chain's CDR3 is CASSVDVGGPTGQYF. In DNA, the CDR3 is TGTGCCAGCAGCGTAGATGTAGGCGGGCCAACGGGGCAGTACTTC. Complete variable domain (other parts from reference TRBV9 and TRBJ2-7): DSGVTQTPKHLITATGQRVTLRCSPRSGDLSVYWYQQSLDQGLQFLIQYYNGEERAKGNILERFSAQQFPDLHSELNLSSLELGDSALYFCASSVDVGGPTGQYFGPGTRLTVT.

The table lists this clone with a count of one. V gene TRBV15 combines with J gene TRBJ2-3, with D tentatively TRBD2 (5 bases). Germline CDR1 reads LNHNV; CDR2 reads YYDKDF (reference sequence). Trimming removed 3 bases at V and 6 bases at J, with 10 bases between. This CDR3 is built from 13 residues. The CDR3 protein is CATSSSSMDTQYF. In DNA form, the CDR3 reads TGTGCCACCAGCAGCTCTAGCATGGATACGCAGTATTTT.

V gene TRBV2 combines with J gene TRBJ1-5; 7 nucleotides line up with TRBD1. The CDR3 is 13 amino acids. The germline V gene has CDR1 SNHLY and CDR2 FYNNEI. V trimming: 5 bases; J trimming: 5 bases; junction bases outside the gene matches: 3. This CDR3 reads CASSSGGYQPQHF. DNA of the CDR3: TGTGCCAGCAGTTCAGGGGGTTATCAGCCCCAGCATTTT. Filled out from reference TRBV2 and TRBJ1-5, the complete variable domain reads EPEVTQTPSHQVTQMGQEVILRCVPISNHLYFYWYRQILGQKVEFLVSFYNNEISEKSEIFDDQFSVERPDGSNFTLKIRSTKLEDSAMYFCASSSGGYQPQHFGDGTRLSIL.

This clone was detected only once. In DNA, the CDR3 is TGTGCCAGCAGTCCTACAGGGGGAGCATCAGATACGCAGTATTTT. Translation: CASSPTGGASDTQYF. The rearrangement joins TRBV6-4 to TRBJ2-3; 8 bases are shared with TRBD1. Germline V gene data show CDR1 as MRHNA and CDR2 as SNTAGT. The CDR3 is 15 residues long. V was pared by 5 bases and J by 4 bases, with 8 bases of the junction left unmatched.

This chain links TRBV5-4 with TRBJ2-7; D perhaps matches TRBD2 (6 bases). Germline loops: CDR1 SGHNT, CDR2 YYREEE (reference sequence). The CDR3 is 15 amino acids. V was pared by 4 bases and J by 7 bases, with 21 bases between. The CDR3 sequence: CASSRKKGLQGEQYF. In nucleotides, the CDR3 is TGTGCCAGCAGCCGGAAAAAGGGACTCCAGGGAGAGCAGTACTTC.

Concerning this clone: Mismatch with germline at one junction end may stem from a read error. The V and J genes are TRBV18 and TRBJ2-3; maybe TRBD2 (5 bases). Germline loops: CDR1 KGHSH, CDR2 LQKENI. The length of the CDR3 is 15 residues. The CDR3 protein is CASSPFGSDTDAQYF. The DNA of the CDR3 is TGTGCCAGCTCACCTTTCGGTAGCGATACAGATGCGCAGTATTTT.

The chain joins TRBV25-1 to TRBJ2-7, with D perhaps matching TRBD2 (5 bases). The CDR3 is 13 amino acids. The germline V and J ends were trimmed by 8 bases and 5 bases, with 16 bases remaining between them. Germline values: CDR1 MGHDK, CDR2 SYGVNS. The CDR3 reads CASLTPWGDEQYF. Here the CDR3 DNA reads TGTGCCAGCCTAACACCCTGGGGAGACGAGCAGTACTTC.

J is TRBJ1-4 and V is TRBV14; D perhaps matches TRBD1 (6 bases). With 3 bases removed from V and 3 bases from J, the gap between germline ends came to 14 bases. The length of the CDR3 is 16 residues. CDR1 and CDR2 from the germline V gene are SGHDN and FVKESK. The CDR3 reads CASSHQVQGPNEKLFF. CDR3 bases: TGTGCCAGCAGCCACCAAGTACAGGGACCTAATGAAAAACTGTTTTTT. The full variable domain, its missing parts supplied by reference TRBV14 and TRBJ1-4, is EAGVTQFPSHSVIEKGQTVTLRCDPISGHDNLYWYRRVMGKEIKFLLHFVKESKQDESGMPNNRFLAERTGGTYSTLKVQPAELEDSGVYFCASSHQVQGPNEKLFFGSGTQLSVL.

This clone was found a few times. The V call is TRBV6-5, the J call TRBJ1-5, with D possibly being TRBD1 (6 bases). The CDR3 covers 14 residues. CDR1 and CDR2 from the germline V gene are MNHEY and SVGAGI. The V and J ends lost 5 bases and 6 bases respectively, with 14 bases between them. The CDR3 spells CASSPEGQSQPQHF. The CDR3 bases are TGTGCCAGCAGTCCGGAAGGACAGAGTCAGCCCCAGCATTTT.

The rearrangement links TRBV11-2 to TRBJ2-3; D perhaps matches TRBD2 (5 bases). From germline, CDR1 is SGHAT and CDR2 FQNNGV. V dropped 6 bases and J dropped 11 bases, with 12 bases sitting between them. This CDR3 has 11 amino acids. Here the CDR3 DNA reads TGTGCCAGCAGGGGGAGTAATGGGCAGTATTTT. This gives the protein CASRGSNGQYF.

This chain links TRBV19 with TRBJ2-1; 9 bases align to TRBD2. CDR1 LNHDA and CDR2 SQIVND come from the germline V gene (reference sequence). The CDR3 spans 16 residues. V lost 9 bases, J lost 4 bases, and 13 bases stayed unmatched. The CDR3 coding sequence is TGTGCCAGCAACCCCTCGGGCGGGAGGGGGTACAATGAGCAGTTCTTC. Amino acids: CASNPSGGRGYNEQFF.

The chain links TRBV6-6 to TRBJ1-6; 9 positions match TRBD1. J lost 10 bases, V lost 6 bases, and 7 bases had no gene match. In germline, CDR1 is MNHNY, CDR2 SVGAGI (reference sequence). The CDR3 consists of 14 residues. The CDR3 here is CASRTGQGRSPLHF. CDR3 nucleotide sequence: TGTGCCAGCAGGACCGGACAGGGGAGATCACCCCTCCACTTT.

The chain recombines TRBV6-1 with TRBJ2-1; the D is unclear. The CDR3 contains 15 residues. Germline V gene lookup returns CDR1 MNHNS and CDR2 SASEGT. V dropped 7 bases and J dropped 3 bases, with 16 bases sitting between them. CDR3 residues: CASISGFGDYNEQFF. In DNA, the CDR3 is TGTGCCAGCATCTCTGGGTTCGGAGACTACAATGAGCAGTTCTTC.

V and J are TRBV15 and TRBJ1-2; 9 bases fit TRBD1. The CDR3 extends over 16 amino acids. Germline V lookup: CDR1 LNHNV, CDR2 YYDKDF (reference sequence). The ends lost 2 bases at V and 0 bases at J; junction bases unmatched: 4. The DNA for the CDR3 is TGTGCCACCAGCAGACCAGGACAGGGGTCTAACTATGGCTACACCTTC. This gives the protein CATSRPGQGSNYGYTF.

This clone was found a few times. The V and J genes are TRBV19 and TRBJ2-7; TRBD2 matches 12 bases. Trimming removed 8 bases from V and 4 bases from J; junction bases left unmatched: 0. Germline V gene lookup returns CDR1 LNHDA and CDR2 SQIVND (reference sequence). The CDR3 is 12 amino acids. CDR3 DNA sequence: TGTGCCAGTGGACTAGCGGGATACGAGCAGTACTTC. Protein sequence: CASGLAGYEQYF.

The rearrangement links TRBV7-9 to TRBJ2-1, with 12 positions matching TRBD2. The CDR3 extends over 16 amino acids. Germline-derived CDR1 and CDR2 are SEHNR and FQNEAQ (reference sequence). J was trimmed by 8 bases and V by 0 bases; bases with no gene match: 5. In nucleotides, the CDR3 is TGTGCCAGCAGCTTAGCCCCGGGACTAGCGGGTTATGAGCAGTTCTTC. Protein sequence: CASSLAPGLAGYEQFF.

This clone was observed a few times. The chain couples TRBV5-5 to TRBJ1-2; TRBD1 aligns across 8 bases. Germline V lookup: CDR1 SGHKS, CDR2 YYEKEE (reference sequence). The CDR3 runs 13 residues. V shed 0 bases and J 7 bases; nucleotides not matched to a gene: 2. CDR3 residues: CASSLDRGGGYTF. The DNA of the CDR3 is TGTGCCAGCAGCTTGGACAGGGGGGGTGGCTACACCTTC.

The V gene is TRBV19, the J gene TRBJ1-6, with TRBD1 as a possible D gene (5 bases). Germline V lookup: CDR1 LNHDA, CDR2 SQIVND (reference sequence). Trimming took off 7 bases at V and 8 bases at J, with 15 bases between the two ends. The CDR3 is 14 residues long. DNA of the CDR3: TGTGCCAGTAAGAGGGGAGGTCGGGATTCACCCCTCCACTTT. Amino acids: CASKRGGRDSPLHF.

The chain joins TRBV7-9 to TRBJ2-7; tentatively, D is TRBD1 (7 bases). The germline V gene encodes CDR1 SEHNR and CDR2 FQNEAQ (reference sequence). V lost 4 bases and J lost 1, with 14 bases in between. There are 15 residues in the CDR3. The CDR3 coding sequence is TGTGCCAGCAGCTCACCTTCAGGGGGGTCCTACGAGCAGTACTTC. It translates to CASSSPSGGSYEQYF.

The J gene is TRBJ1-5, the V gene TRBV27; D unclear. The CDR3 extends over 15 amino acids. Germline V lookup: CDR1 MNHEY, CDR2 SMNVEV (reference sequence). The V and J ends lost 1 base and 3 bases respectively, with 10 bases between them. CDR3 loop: CASSLFFQYNQPQHF. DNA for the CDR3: TGTGCCAGCAGTTTATTTTTTCAGTACAATCAGCCCCAGCATTTT.

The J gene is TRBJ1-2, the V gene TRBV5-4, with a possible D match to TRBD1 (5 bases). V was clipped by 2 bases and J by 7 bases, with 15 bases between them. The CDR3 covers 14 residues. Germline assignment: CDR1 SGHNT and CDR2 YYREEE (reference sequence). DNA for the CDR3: TGTGCCAGCAGCTTAGGTCAGGGTACGTTTGGCTACACCTTC. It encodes CASSLGQGTFGYTF.

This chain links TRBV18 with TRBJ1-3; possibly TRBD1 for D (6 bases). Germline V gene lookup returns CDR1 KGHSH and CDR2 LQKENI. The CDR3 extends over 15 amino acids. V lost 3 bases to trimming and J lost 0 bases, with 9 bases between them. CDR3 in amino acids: CASSPDSISGNTIYF. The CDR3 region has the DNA TGTGCCAGCTCACCGGACAGTATCTCTGGAAACACCATATATTTT.

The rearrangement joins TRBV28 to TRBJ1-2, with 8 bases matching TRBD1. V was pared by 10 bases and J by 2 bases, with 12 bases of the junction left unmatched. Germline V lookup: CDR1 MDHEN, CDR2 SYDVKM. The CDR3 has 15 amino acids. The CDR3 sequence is CAIQLPGQENYGYTF. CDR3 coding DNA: TGTGCCATCCAACTCCCGGGACAGGAAAACTATGGCTACACCTTC.

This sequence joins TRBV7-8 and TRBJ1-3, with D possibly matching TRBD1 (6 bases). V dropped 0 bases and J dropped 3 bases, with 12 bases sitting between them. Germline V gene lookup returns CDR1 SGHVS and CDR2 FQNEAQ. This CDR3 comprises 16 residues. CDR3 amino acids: CASSLAGGRGGNTIYF. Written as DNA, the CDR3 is TGTGCCAGCAGCTTAGCTGGGGGCAGGGGTGGAAACACCATATATTTT. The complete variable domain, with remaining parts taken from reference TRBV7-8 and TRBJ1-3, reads GAGVSQSPRYKVAKRGQDVALRCDPISGHVSLFWYQQALGQGPEFLTYFQNEAQLDKSGLPSDRFFAERPEGSVSTLKIQRTQQEDSAVYLCASSLAGGRGGNTIYFGEGSWLTVV.

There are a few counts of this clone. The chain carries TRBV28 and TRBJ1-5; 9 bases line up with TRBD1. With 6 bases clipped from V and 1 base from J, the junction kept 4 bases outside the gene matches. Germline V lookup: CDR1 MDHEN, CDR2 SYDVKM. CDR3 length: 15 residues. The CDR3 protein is CASRTGGLSNQPQHF. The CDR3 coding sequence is TGTGCCAGCAGAACAGGGGGCCTGAGCAATCAGCCCCAGCATTTT.